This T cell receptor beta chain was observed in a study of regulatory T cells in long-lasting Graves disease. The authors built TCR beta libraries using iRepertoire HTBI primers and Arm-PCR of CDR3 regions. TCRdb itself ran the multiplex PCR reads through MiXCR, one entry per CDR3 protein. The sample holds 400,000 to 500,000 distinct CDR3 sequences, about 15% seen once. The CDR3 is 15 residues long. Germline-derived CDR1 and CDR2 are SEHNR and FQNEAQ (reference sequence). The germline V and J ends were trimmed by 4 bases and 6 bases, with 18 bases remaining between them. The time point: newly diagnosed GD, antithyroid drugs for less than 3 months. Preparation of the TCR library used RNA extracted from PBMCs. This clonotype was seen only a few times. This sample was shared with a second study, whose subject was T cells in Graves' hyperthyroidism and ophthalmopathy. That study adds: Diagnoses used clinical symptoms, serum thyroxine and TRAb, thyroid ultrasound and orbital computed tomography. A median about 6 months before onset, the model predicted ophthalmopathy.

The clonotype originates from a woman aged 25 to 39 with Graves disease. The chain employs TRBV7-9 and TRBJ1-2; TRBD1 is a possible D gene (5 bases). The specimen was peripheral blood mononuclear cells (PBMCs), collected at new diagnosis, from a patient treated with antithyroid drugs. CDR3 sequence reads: CASSSTRGSYHGYTF. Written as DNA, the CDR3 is TGTGCCAGCAGCTCCACTCGGGGCAGCTATCATGGCTACACCTTC.